The 2 T cell receptor beta chains given below trace back to one sample, sequenced in a study of cytomegalovirus exposure and HLA in healthy donors. 13 Jbeta primers and 60 Vbeta primers were used for the PCR. Here immunoSEQ multiplex PCR was the method, and the copy in TCRdb shows in-frame clones only, minus some. The table includes about 55,000 clones, around three quarters detected once. The sequencing sample was made of PBMCs. Receptors were obtained from a female donor in good health and CMV-seronegative.

The V call is TRBV4-1, the J call TRBJ1-2; D may be TRBD1 (6 bases). This CDR3 region has 11 residues. Germline V lookup: CDR1 MGHRA, CDR2 YSYEKL. Trimming stripped 6 bases from V and 4 bases from J, with 6 bases between. The CDR3 spells CASRQGYGYTF. CDR3 in DNA: TGCGCCAGCAGACAGGGCTATGGCTACACCTTC.

The V gene is TRBV19, the J gene TRBJ1-5, with 10 bases that match TRBD1. From germline, CDR1 is LNHDA and CDR2 SQIVND (reference sequence). The CDR3 consists of 15 residues. J was trimmed by 6 bases and V by 10 bases; bases with no gene match: 12. CDR3 DNA: TGTGCCACCCATTTTGGGACAGGGGCCGGTCAGCCCCAGCATTTT. Its translation: CATHFGTGAGQPQHF.